A single sample gave rise to the 26 T cell receptor beta chains below, sequenced in a study of tumor-infiltrating lymphocytes in primary liver carcinoma (dated by TCRdb to the late 2010s). Without any cell sorting, total RNA and DNA were co-extracted from 20-30 mg of bulk tissue using the AllPrep DNA/RNA mini kit. Instrument on record: Illumina HiSeq 2500. Using a constant-region primer and ProtoScript II reverse transcriptase, TCRbeta-specific cDNA was reverse-transcribed from about 460 ng total RNA. Three nested multiplex PCR rounds, following a slightly modified ARM-PCR procedure, were used to build the TCRbeta libraries. Multiplex TRBV1-TRBV30 forward primers and a Cbeta reverse primer were used in the first two PCR rounds, each of which was run for around 9 cycles. TCRdb took the public reads, trimmed them with fastp at Q25, ran MiXCR for clone calling and kept in-frame beta chains. When rows share a CDR3 protein, they turn into one entry using the most common DNA and genes. The sample table shows around 19,000 distinct CDR3 sequences, and under 85% are seen once. The ten largest account for about 43% of the sample.

Sequenced input: liver tumor tissue from sampling region 4. The meaning of the sample's cell subset or site label: tumor region T4, right-lateral pole. All receptors come from a woman aged 25-40 years with primary liver carcinoma and hepatitis B virus infection.

Concerning this clonotype: At one end, the junction sequence differs from germline, possibly due to a read error. The CDR3 DNA reads TGTGCCATCAGTGAGTCAACAGGGATGTTGACTGAAGCTTTATTT. Amino acids: CAISESTGMLTEALF. This chain joins TRBV10-3 and TRBJ1-1, with D possibly matching TRBD1 (6 bases). This CDR3 is 15 amino acids long. From germline, CDR1 is ENHRY and CDR2 SYGVKD.

This clonotype came up a few times. Its ends do not fully match the called genes, so a read error is possible. The CDR3 sequence is CASSALNGTNVLTF. CDR3 in DNA: TGTGCCAGCAGCGCCTTGAATGGGACCAACGTCCTGACTTTC. V and J are TRBV9 and TRBJ2-6, with D hard to call. The CDR3 is made up of 14 amino acids. Per the germline V gene, CDR1 is SGDLS and CDR2 is YYNGEE. Full variable domain (rest looked up from reference TRBV9 and TRBJ2-6): DSGVTQTPKHLITATGQRVTLRCSPRSGDLSVYWYQQSLDQGLQFLIQYYNGEERAKGNILERFSAQQFPDLHSELNLSSLELGDSALYFCASSALNGTNVLTFGAGSRLTVL.

About this clonotype: The junction departs from germline at one end; a sequencing error may be responsible. The rearrangement joins TRBV11-1 to TRBJ2-2; no reliable D call. The CDR3 is made up of 16 amino acids. The germline CDR1 and CDR2 sequences are SGHAT and FQDESV (reference sequence). CDR3 DNA: TGTGCCAGCAGCAGGGTTATGGCGGTAGTGTCTGGGGTGCTGTTTTTT. The encoded protein is CASSRVMAVVSGVLFF.

The V gene is TRBV11-2, the J gene TRBJ2-2, with 9 bases that match TRBD2. The germline gives CDR1 SGHAT, CDR2 FQNNGV. The CDR3 totals 16 residues. J gave up 5 bases and V 1 base, and 5 bases lay outside the gene matches. CDR3 bases: TGTGCCAGCAGCTTAGCGGCGCTAGCGGGGACCGGGGAGCTGTTTTTT. This sequence encodes CASSLAALAGTGELFF.

With regard to this clonotype: A read error may account for a junction end that differs from germline. This chain connects TRBV29-1 to TRBJ2-1; perhaps TRBD1 as D (6 bases). This CDR3 region has 15 residues. Germline CDR1 is SQVTM and CDR2 is ANQGSEA. The CDR3 DNA follows: TGCAGCGTTCACAATGGACAGACGATACACAATGAGCAGTCCTTC. This gives the protein CSVHNGQTIHNEQSF.

As regards this clonotype: One end of the junction fails to match germline, which may point to a read error. The chain has TRBV29-1 and TRBJ2-7, with D possibly matching TRBD2 (5 bases). CDR1 SQVTM and CDR2 ANQGSEA come from the germline V gene. The length of the CDR3 is 12 residues. DNA for the CDR3: TGTAGCGTTCAAAGCTCATCCTACGAGCAGTACTTC. Protein: CSVQSSSYEQYF.

The chain couples TRBV4-2 to TRBJ2-5; 10 positions match TRBD2. Germline loops: CDR1 LGHNA, CDR2 YNFKEQ. Losses at the gene ends were 1 base for V and 5 bases for J; bases not matched to a gene: 7. The CDR3 sequence is 16 residues long. The CDR3: CASSQGGLAGVETQYF. DNA for the CDR3: TGTGCCAGCAGCCAAGGCGGGCTAGCGGGAGTGGAGACCCAGTACTTC.

Turning to this clonotype: At one boundary the junction diverges from the germline segment, which might be a read error. The chain recombines TRBV11-1 with TRBJ2-7, with D perhaps matching TRBD2 (5 bases). The CDR3 has 13 amino acids. The germline V gene encodes CDR1 SGHAT and CDR2 FQDESV (reference sequence). Written as DNA, the CDR3 is TGTGCCAGTAGCTTAGGATACCTCCGCGGGCACTATTTC. It translates to CASSLGYLRGHYF.

This clonotype was recorded a few times. The chain recombines TRBV28 with TRBJ2-2, with D unclear. The CDR3 extends over 14 amino acids. V dropped 6 bases and J dropped 5 bases, with 13 bases sitting between them. Germline assignment: CDR1 MDHEN and CDR2 SYDVKM. The CDR3 DNA reads as TGTGCCAGCAGGACTGGGGATCTTACCGGGGAGCTGTTTTTT. Translating it yields CASRTGDLTGELFF. The full variable domain, in which reference TRBV28 and TRBJ2-2 provide the parts outside the CDR3, is DVKVTQSSRYLVKRTGEKVFLECVQDMDHENMFWYRQDPGLGLRLIYFSYDVKMKEKGDIPEGYSVSREKKERFSLILESASTNQTSMYLCASRTGDLTGELFFGEGSRLTVL.

On this clonotype: The junction does not match germline at one end; this may be a read error. This chain joins TRBV7-8 and TRBJ2-1; 7 bases agree with TRBD2. Germline V gene sequence: CDR1 SGHVS, CDR2 FQNEAQ. This CDR3 region has 13 residues. Written as DNA, the CDR3 is TGTACCAGCAGACGGGACGGGGGGAATGAGCAGCTCTTC. This codes for CTSRRDGGNEQLF. The variable domain in full, completed from reference TRBV7-8 and TRBJ2-1, reads GAGVSQSPRYKVAKRGQDVALRCDPISGHVSLFWYQQALGQGPEFLTYFQNEAQLDKSGLPSDRFFAERPEGSVSTLKIQRTQQEDSAVYLCTSRRDGGNEQLFGPGTRLTVL.

The chain combines TRBV14 with TRBJ1-1; D remains ambiguous. V lost 9 bases and J lost 2, with 16 bases in between. The length of the CDR3 is 14 residues. Germline CDR1 SGHDN, CDR2 FVKESK. In DNA, the CDR3 is TGTGCCAGGAGTCCCCCGGGGATAAACACTGAAGCTTTCTTT. Translation gives CARSPPGINTEAFF. The variable domain in full, completed from reference TRBV14 and TRBJ1-1, reads EAGVTQFPSHSVIEKGQTVTLRCDPISGHDNLYWYRRVMGKEIKFLLHFVKESKQDESGMPNNRFLAERTGGTYSTLKVQPAELEDSGVYFCARSPPGINTEAFFGQGTRLTVV.

As regards this clonotype: This clone may be a read error of a much larger clone one base away. This chain joins TRBV7-9 and TRBJ2-7; D ambiguous. Germline CDR1 and CDR2: SEHNR and FQNEAQ (reference sequence). CDR3 length: 14 amino acids. The CDR3 sequence is CVSSSRGLSYVQYF. DNA of the CDR3: TGTGTCAGCAGCTCGAGAGGCCTCTCCTACGTGCAGTACTTC.

A single count supports this clonotype. An end of the junction does not agree with germline; a read error may underlie this. The gene calls are TRBV10-3 and TRBJ2-1, with D possibly TRBD2 on 6 matching bases. Per germline, CDR1 ENHRY and CDR2 SYGVKD. The CDR3 is made up of 17 amino acids. CDR3 bases: TGTGCCACCAGTGAGAGCATTGCGGCTAGCGCCTACAATGAGCAGTTCTTC. Translation gives CATSESIAASAYNEQFF.

Notes on this clonotype: The CDR3 does not end in the conserved phenylalanine or tryptophan, so this is likely a read error. This sequence joins TRBV11-2 and TRBJ1-3; D perhaps matches TRBD1 (6 bases). Germline V gene sequence: CDR1 SGHAT, CDR2 FQNNGV. CDR3 length: 15 residues. DNA of the CDR3: TGTGCCTGCAGCTTATACAGGGAGACTGGAAACACAATATATTAT. Its protein is CACSLYRETGNTIYY.

The V gene is TRBV11-2, the J gene TRBJ2-5; a possible D gene is TRBD2 (6 bases). V lost 7 bases and J 12 bases, leaving 24 bases between the germline ends. The V gene's germline CDR1 is SGHAT and CDR2 FQNNGV. The CDR3 is 14 residues long. As DNA, the CDR3 is TGTGCCAGCAACTCCCCGGGGAGCTGGGAGGCAAAGTACTTC. It specifies CASNSPGSWEAKYF. Full variable domain (outside the CDR3, taken from reference TRBV11-2 and TRBJ2-5): EAGVAQSPRYKIIEKRQSVAFWCNPISGHATLYWYQQILGQGPKLLIQFQNNGVVDDSQLPKDRFSAERLKGVDSTLKIQPAKLEDSAVYLCASNSPGSWEAKYFGPGTRLLVL.

Worth noting for this clonotype: The junction does not match germline at one end; this may be a read error. The chain joins TRBV11-2 to TRBJ1-6; no clear D gene. The germline CDR1 and CDR2 sequences are SGHAT and FQNNGV. The CDR3 has 15 residues. The CDR3: CASSPHAGMGSPLHF. Written as DNA, the CDR3 is TGTGCGAGCAGCCCACACGCCGGGATGGGTTCACCCCTCCACTTT.

This clonotype is a singleton in its sample. One end of the junction varies from germline; a read error may be responsible. The V and J genes are TRBV4-1 and TRBJ2-2, with D perhaps TRBD1 (6 bases). CDR3 size: 15 residues. Germline-derived CDR1 and CDR2 are MGHRA and YSYEKL. CDR3 loop: CASTQDPGATGELFF. Here the CDR3 DNA reads TGCGCCAGCACCCAGGATCCAGGGGCGACCGGGGAACTGTTTTTT.

Regarding this clonotype: At one of its ends the junction is not consistent with the germline gene, which may arise from a read error. This chain joins TRBV11-1 and TRBJ2-7; D is unresolved. This CDR3 contains 13 residues. Germline CDR1 reads SGHAT; CDR2 reads FQDESV (reference sequence). This CDR3 is CTSSLGYLSEQHF. Here the CDR3 DNA reads TGTACCAGCAGTTTAGGATACCTCAGCGAGCAGCACTTC.

A remark on this clonotype: The junction shows a germline mismatch at one end, possibly a read error. This chain links TRBV5-6 with TRBJ2-1; no reliable D call. The CDR3 is 15 amino acids. CDR1 and CDR2 from the germline V gene are SGHDT and YYEEEE. The CDR3 is CASGRLLGSLNERFF. CDR3 bases: TGTGCCAGCGGCCGGCTACTGGGATCCCTAAATGAGCGGTTCTTC.

A note on this clonotype: This is likely a read error, given that the CDR3 carries no conserved phenylalanine or tryptophan at its end. The rearrangement joins TRBV4-3 to TRBJ1-2; unclear D gene. The CDR3 extends over 14 amino acids. CDR1 and CDR2 (germline): LGHNA, YSLEER. The CDR3 bases are TGCGCCAACAGCACTGAGTTGGAGATCTATGGCTACACCTTA. Translating gives CANSTELEIYGYTL.

The chain links TRBV28 to TRBJ2-5, with a weak D call TRBD2 (6 bases). The V gene lost 7 bases and the J gene lost 9 bases, with 18 bases spanning the gap. Germline CDR1 and CDR2: MDHEN and SYDVKM. The CDR3 extends over 13 amino acids. For the CDR3, the DNA is TGTGCCAGCACCCGCTGGGGGGTTGAGGCCCAGTACTTC. Amino acid sequence: CASTRWGVEAQYF.

Details on this clonotype: Likely a read error: the CDR3 ends without its conserved phenylalanine or tryptophan. J is TRBJ2-6 and V is TRBV12-3 or TRBV12-4; the D gene could be TRBD1 or TRBD2 (6 bases each). CDR3 length: 20 residues. The CDR3 spells CASSLKGRTEVRSGANVLTS. CDR3 coding DNA: TGTGCCAGCAGCTTAAAGGGGAGGACAGAGGTCCGCTCTGGGGCCAATGTCCTGACTTCC.

The chain recombines TRBV7-8 with TRBJ2-7; a possible D gene is TRBD1 (5 bases). The CDR3 runs to 14 residues. Germline loops: CDR1 SGHVS, CDR2 FQNEAQ. Between the trimmed V and J ends, which lost 5 bases and 5 bases, there was a span of 16 bases. CDR3 in amino acids: CASSLDARQHEQYF. Here the CDR3 DNA reads TGTGCCAGCAGCCTAGATGCCAGACAGCACGAGCAGTACTTC.

On this clonotype itself: Given the absence of the conserved phenylalanine or tryptophan at the CDR3 end, a read error is likely. The chain links TRBV29-1 to TRBJ2-1, with 7 bases aligning to TRBD2. CDR3 length equals 12 residues. CDR1 and CDR2 (germline): SQVTM, ANQGSEA. Trimming at V came to 7 bases and at J to 12 bases, leaving 12 bases not matched to a gene. CDR3 DNA: TGCAGCGCCCTAAGGGACTACAGTGCGCAGTTCCTC. Translation gives CSALRDYSAQFL.

This clonotype came up many times. Lacking the conserved final phenylalanine or tryptophan, this CDR3 likely reflects a read error. This chain connects TRBV29-1 to TRBJ2-4; 7 bases agree with TRBD1. Germline V CDR1 and CDR2: SQVTM, ANQGSEA. The CDR3 covers 15 residues. Here the CDR3 DNA reads TGTAGCGTGACAGGGCCCCCGGGGCTGCAAAGCATTCAGTACCTC. It codes for CSVTGPPGLQSIQYL.

Remarks on this clonotype: The CDR3 does not close with the conserved phenylalanine or tryptophan, likely indicating a read error. The rearrangement links TRBV10-2 to TRBJ2-7, with 13 nucleotides matching TRBD2. Unmatched junction bases numbered 6, after V lost 5 bases and J lost 5 bases. Germline CDR1 reads WSHSY; CDR2 reads SAAADI. This CDR3 contains 15 residues. CDR3 sequence reads: CASSRLAGGGDEQYL. The CDR3 DNA is TGCGCCAGCAGTCGACTAGCGGGGGGCGGGGACGAGCAGTACCTC.